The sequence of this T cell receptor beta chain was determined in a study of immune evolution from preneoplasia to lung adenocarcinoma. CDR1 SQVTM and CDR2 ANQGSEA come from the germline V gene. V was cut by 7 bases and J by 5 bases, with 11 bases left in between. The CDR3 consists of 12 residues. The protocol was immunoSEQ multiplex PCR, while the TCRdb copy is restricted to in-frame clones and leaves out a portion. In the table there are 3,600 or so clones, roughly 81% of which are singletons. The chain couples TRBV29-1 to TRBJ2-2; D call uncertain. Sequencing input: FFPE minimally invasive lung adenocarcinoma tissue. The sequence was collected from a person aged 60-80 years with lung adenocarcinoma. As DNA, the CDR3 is TGCAGCGCCGCTTGGGTGACCGGGGAGCTGTTTTTT. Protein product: CSAAWVTGELFF.